This TCR beta chain is from a study of blood T cell repertoires in COVID-19 (dated by TCRdb to about 2020). Looking at the study overall: Samples covering the acute and convalescent phases of COVID-19 were provided by collaborators in the United States, Italy and Spain. The material from the prospective study consisted of cDNA or gDNA derived from T cells, B-cell-depleted T cells, or PBMCs. Subjects who had been exposed to COVID-19, were actively infected with it, or had recovered from it provided the deeply sampled blood TCRbeta repertoires that made up the dataset. The repertoires were released in a freely available public database intended as a resource for research on the immune response to SARS-CoV-2. Samples were obtained from the ongoing ImmuneRACE study (first 160 participants) and from about 1,300 subjects provided by 6 global collaborators. Sample metadata almost always included a de-identified subject ID, COVID-19 status, age in years and sex. Where HLA class I and class II types were available, the types were taken from metadata supplied by the sample provider, not from assay-based typing. The paper as a whole reports these results and caveats: How much clinical and demographic metadata was included differed by source and by participant, and the metadata was provided uncurated.

Concerning this clone itself: The target of this receptor is not known. Base qualities are not provided; no much larger clone lies one nucleotide away.

TCRbeta CDR3 regions were amplified from genomic DNA by means of the immunoSEQ Assay, a bias-controlled multiplex PCR. The original methods were these. Within the assay, amplification of reference gene primers was used to estimate how many nucleated cells each sample contained. To quantify the absolute abundance of each unique TCRbeta CDR3 rearrangement, sequence reads were collapsed and filtered. For each sample, productive Simpson clonality was calculated by taking the square root of Simpson's diversity index across productive rearrangements. Drawn from immuneACCESS, this table holds only the in-frame rearrangements with V and J called that TCRdb kept. Clones are partly lost; checked studies trace under half to an unresolved V gene and leave the rest unexplained. V and J calls plus clone size are reproduced from that table; the DNA served to infer D and trimming. The sample profile shows 150,000 or so clones; 75% to 80% of them were found once. The top ten clones comprise roughly 9% of the sample.

Collaborating institutions collected whole blood in K2EDTA tubes following their own protocols. For TCRbeta analysis, collaborators shipped samples as frozen whole blood, isolated PBMCs, or DNA extracted from either of those sample types. The trim is 8 bases for V and 1 base for J, with a gap of 8 bases between the germline ends. Per the germline V gene, MDHEN is the CDR1 and SYDVKM is the CDR2. The CDR3, from cysteine to phenylalanine, totals 12 residues. Only CDR3 DNA remains: 36 bases, in frame from the first base. The sample taken for sequencing was peripheral blood. The chain is made from TRBV28 and TRBJ1-2; no D segment can be confidently identified. This TCR came from a woman in her 50s with active or convalescent COVID-19. The nucleotides are TGTGCCAGCTATAAAATTAACTATGGCTACACCTTC. The encoded protein is CASYKINYGYTF.